This T cell receptor (beta chain) was documented in a study of T cells after yellow fever vaccination. A single record per CDR3 protein comes from TCRdb applying MiXCR to the 5' RACE reads. The table includes around 56,000 distinct CDR3 sequences, 5.7% detected once. V was pared by 1 base and J by 3 bases, with 5 bases between. Looked up from germline, CDR1 is LGHNA and CDR2 is YSLEER. The CDR3 totals 13 residues. Broader study findings: Most primary-vaccination clones reappeared after the booster (approximately 95% CD4, approximately 88% CD8). Although most clonotypes did not, a small share appeared in both CD4 and CD8 compartments.

This clonotype was observed at least ten times. This sequence joins TRBV4-3 and TRBJ2-3; D gene unclear. Sequencing was performed on PBMCs, either bulk or a sorted T-cell subset (CD4+, CD8+, memory, or dextramer-sorted; not recorded which), taken on the day of the yellow fever booster vaccination. The TCR sequence derives from a man in his late teens or twenties who received the YFV17D yellow fever vaccine. Here the CDR3 reads CASSQGVTDTQYF. The CDR3 coding sequence is TGCGCCAGCAGCCAAGGGGTGACAGATACGCAGTATTTT.